This T cell receptor beta chain was found in a study of CD8 T cells in Susac syndrome. Trimming took off 5 bases at V and 0 bases at J, with 13 bases between the two ends. The CDR3 loop spans 15 amino acids. Germline CDR1 and CDR2: LNHDA and SQIVND (reference sequence). cDNA came from around 0.5 to 1 ug RNA primed by random hexamers. A multiplex approach, immunoSEQ multiplex PCR, amplified TCR beta CDR3 across 54 Vbeta and 13 Jbeta. TCRdb re-called the immunoSEQ multiplex PCR reads with MiXCR, one entry per CDR3 protein. In the table there are roughly 200,000 distinct CDR3 sequences, 90% to 95% of which are singletons. Susac syndrome patients met recently defined diagnostic criteria for definite or probable disease. Negative isolation was used for CD8+ and CD4+ T cells and FACS enrichment for TEMRA cells.

Sequencing was carried out using CD4+ T cells from PBMCs. The chain uses TRBV19 and TRBJ1-1, with D unresolved. This TCR was sampled from a human donor with Susac syndrome. The CDR3 loop is CASSPRGGMNTEAFF. In DNA form, the CDR3 reads TGTGCCAGTAGTCCCCGAGGCGGCATGAACACTGAAGCTTTCTTT.